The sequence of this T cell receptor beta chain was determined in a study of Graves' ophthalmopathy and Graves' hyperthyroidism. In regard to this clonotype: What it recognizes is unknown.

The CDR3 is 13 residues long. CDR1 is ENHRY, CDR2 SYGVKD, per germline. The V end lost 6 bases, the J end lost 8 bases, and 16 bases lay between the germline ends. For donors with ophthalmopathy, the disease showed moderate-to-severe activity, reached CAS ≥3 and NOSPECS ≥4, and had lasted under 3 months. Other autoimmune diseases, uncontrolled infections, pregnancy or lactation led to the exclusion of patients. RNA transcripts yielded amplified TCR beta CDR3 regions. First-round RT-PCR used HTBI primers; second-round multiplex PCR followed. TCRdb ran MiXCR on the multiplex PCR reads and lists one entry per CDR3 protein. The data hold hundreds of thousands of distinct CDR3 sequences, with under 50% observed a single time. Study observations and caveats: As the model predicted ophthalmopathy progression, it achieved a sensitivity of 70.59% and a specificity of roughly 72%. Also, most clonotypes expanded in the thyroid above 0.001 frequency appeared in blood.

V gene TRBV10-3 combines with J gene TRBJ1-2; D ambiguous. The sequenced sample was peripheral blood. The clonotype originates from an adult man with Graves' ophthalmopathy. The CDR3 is CAIRTGLSDGYTF. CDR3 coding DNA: TGTGCCATCAGGACCGGACTCAGCGACGGCTACACCTTC.